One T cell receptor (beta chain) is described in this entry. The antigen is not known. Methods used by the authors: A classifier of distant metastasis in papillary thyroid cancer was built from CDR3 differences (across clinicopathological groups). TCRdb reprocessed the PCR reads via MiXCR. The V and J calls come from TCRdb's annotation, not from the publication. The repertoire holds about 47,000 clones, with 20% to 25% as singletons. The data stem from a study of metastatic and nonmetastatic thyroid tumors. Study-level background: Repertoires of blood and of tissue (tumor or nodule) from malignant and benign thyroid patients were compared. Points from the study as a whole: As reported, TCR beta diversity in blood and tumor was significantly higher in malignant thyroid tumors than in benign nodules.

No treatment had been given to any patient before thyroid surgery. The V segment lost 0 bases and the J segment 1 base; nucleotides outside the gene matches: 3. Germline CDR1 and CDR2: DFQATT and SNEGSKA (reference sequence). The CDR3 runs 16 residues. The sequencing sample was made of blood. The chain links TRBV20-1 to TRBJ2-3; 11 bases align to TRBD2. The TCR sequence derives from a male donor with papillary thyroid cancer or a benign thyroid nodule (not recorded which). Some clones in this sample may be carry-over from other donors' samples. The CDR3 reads CSARELAGGGTDTQYF. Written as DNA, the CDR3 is TGCAGTGCTAGAGAGCTAGCGGGAGGAGGCACAGATACGCAGTATTTT.